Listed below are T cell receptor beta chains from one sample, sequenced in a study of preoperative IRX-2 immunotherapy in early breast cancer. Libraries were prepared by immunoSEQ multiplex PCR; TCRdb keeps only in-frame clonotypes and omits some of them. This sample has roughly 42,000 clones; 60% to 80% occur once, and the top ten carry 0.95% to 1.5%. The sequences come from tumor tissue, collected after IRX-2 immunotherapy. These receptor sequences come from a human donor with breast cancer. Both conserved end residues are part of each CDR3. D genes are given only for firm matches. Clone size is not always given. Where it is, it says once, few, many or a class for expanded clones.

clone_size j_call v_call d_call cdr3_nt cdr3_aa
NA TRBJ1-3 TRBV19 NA TGTGCCAGTAGTGATGCCTCTGGAAACACCATATATTTT CASSDASGNTIYF
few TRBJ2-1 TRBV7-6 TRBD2 TGTGCCAGCAGCTTAGACGGGGGGGGCAGTCCCTTCGATGAGCAGTTCTTC CASSLDGGGSPFDEQFF
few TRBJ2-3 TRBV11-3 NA TGTGCCAGCGTCGGGGGGCCGCGGATAGATACGCAGTATTTT CASVGGPRIDTQYF
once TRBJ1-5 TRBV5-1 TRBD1 TGCGCCAGCAGAATGGGCCCAGGGGGAGACAATCAGCCCCAGCATTTT CASRMGPGGDNQPQHF
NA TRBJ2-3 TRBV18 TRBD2 TGTGCCAGCTCAGGACCGGGACTAGCGGCCGGGGATATGCAGTATTTT CASSGPGLAAGDMQYF
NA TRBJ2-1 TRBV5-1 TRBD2 TGCGCCAGCAGCCCGGGACTAGCGGGAGTTGATGAGCAGTTCTTC CASSPGLAGVDEQFF
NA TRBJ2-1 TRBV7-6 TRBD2 TGTGCCAGCAGCTTAACGGGCGGGGGGCCACCGGAGCAGTTCTTC CASSLTGGGPPEQFF
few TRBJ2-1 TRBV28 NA TGTGCCAGCAGTTTATCCTCTCTATACAATGAGCAGTTCTTC CASSLSSLYNEQFF
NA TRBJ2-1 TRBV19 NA TGTGCCAGTAGTATCGGTTCTTCCTACAATGAGCAGTTCTTC CASSIGSSYNEQFF
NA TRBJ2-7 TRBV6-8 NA TGTGCCAGCAGTGGCGACCTAGCCTACGAGCAGTACTTC CASSGDLAYEQYF
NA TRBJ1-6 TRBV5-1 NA TGCGCCAGCCAAGAGGGAGTCACCTATAATTCACCCCTCCACTTT CASQEGVTYNSPLHF
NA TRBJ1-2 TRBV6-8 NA TGTGCCAGCAGTTACAGGGATGGTGGCTATGGCTACACCTTC CASSYRDGGYGYTF
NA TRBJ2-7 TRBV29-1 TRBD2 TGCAGCCCGGGGCCCTTAGCGGGGAAGGAGCAGTACTTC CSPGPLAGKEQYF
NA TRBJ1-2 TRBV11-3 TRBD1 TGTGCCAGCAGCTTAGATTCGACAGGGGGCTATGGCTACACCTTC CASSLDSTGGYGYTF
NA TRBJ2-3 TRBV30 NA TGTGCCTCCGACGCGGGGCAGGGAGATACGCAGTATTTT CASDAGQGDTQYF
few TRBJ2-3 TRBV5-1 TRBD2 TGCGCCAGCAGCCAGAAACTAGGGAGGGAGGATACGCAGTATTTT CASSQKLGREDTQYF
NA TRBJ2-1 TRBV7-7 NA TGTGCCAGCAGCTTGGTTTCAGGCTACAATGAGCAGTTCTTC CASSLVSGYNEQFF
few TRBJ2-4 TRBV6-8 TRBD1 TGTGCCAGCAGTGACAGGGGGAAGGAAAGGAACATTCAGTACTTC CASSDRGKERNIQYF
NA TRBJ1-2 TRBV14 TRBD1 TGTGCCAGCAGCCACCCTAGCGGGACAGGGGTGGGGTATGGCTACACCTTC CASSHPSGTGVGYGYTF
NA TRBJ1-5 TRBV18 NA TGTGCCAGCTCACAGCGACAGGACGATCAGCCCCAGCATTTT CASSQRQDDQPQHF
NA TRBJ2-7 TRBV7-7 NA TGTGCCAGCAGCTTGGGGGCCAAGGCGGGCTACGAGCAGTACTTC CASSLGAKAGYEQYF
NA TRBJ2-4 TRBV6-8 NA TGTGCCAGCAGTTATTTGTCTACAGACCCCATTCAGTACTTC CASSYLSTDPIQYF
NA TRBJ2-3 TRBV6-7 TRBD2 TGTGCCAGCAGTGCCCCGGTCAGGGCTAGCGGCAGCACAGATACGCAGTATTTT CASSAPVRASGSTDTQYF
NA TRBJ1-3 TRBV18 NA TGTGCCAGCTCACCAGAGGGGCCCATCTCTGGAAACACCATATATTTT CASSPEGPISGNTIYF
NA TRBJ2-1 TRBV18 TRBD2 TGTGCCAGCTCCGGGACTAGCGGGAGCTTGGATGAGCAGTTCTTC CASSGTSGSLDEQFF
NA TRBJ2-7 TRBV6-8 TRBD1 TGTGCCAGCAGTGAGGGGACAGGGAGAACCTACGAGCAGTACTTC CASSEGTGRTYEQYF